Below, 26 T cell receptor beta chains from the same sample are listed, as sequenced in a study of control samples from healthy donors and cancer patients (dated by TCRdb to 2020 to 2021). Libraries were prepared through the immunoSEQ multiplex PCR assay. TCRdb took this table from immuneACCESS and kept in-frame rearrangements with V and J called. Such tables lack part of the clones; where checked against another copy, unresolved V genes explain under half of the gap, and the rest is unexplained. The sample table records tens of thousands of clones; over 90% of these occur just once. The biggest ten clones account for approximately 1.5% of the sample. The sample comprised blood. These receptors were collected from a young woman in good health.

The chain couples TRBV18 to TRBJ2-5; maybe TRBD2 (6 bases). Germline lookup yields CDR1 KGHSH and CDR2 LQKENI. V was cut by 5 bases and J by 2 bases, with 9 bases left in between. The CDR3 consists of 13 residues. CDR3 sequence reads: CASSTSPQETQYF. CDR3 bases: TGTGCCAGCTCAACTAGCCCTCAAGAGACCCAGTACTTC.

The chain employs TRBV7-2 and TRBJ2-2; D not certain. Per the germline V gene, CDR1 is SGHTA and CDR2 is FQGNSA. This CDR3 is 14 amino acids long. V lost 2 bases and J lost 5, with 9 bases in between. The CDR3, as DNA: TGTGCCAGCAGCTTATTATTGGCAACCGGGGAGCTGTTTTTT. Its protein is CASSLLLATGELFF.

The chain combines TRBV6-4 with TRBJ2-3, with D uncertain. V lost 0 bases to trimming and J lost 3 bases, with 4 bases between them. CDR1 is MRHNA, CDR2 SNTAGT, per germline. CDR3 length: 13 amino acids. This chain's CDR3 is CASSDSETDTQYF. CDR3 in DNA: TGTGCCAGCAGTGACTCGGAGACAGATACGCAGTATTTT.

The chain recombines TRBV25-1 with TRBJ2-1, with D maybe TRBD1 (6 bases). CDR1 is MGHDK, CDR2 SYGVNS, per germline. The CDR3 is 13 residues long. V lost 7 bases to trimming and J lost 9 bases, with 16 bases between them. The DNA of the CDR3 is TGTGCCAGCACCCCGAGGGGGTGGAGTGAGCAGTTCTTC. As protein: CASTPRGWSEQFF.

The CDR3 reads CASSLAETGDEQFF. For the CDR3, the DNA is TGCGCCAGCAGCTTGGCAGAGACAGGGGATGAGCAGTTCTTC. V usage is TRBV5-1 and J usage is TRBJ2-1; 8 positions match TRBD1. CDR1 is SGHRS and CDR2 is YFSETQ in the germline V gene. J gave up 8 bases and V 0 bases, and 4 bases lay outside the gene matches. This CDR3 has 14 amino acids.

This clone turned up a few times. The V call is TRBV24-1, the J call TRBJ1-2; no firm D call. The ends were cut back, 3 bases at V and 9 bases at J, with 7 bases in the middle. CDR3 length: 11 residues. CDR1 is KGHDR, CDR2 SFDVKD, per germline. CDR3 residues: CATSDKVSYTF. CDR3 in DNA: TGTGCCACCAGTGATAAAGTGAGCTACACCTTC.

The V and J genes are TRBV7-6 and TRBJ2-3; D is unclear. Germline CDR1 SGHVS, CDR2 FNYEAQ. V lost 1 base and J lost 0, with 8 bases in between. The CDR3 length is 15 residues. This CDR3 is CASSLGPSSTDTQYF. The DNA of the CDR3 is TGTGCCAGCAGCTTAGGGCCATCTAGCACAGATACGCAGTATTTT.

The gene calls are TRBV5-6 and TRBJ1-1; 7 nucleotides match TRBD1. The CDR3 sequence is 14 residues long. V lost 3 bases to trimming and J lost 3 bases; unmatched junction nucleotides: 5. Germline V CDR1 and CDR2: SGHDT, YYEEEE. The CDR3 DNA is TGTGCCAGCAGCTCGCCGACAGGGTACACTGAAGCTTTCTTT. It yields the protein CASSSPTGYTEAFF.

The chain has TRBV2 and TRBJ2-5; D is ambiguous. CDR1 is SNHLY, CDR2 FYNNEI, per germline. Trimming pared 6 bases from V and 4 bases from J, leaving 15 bases between. The CDR3 totals 14 residues. The CDR3 loop reads CASRPTRVLETQYF. CDR3 coding DNA: TGTGCCAGCAGACCTACTCGGGTTCTAGAGACCCAGTACTTC.

The genes are TRBV7-2 and TRBJ2-1; 11 bases line up with TRBD2. This CDR3 comprises 16 residues. With 5 bases clipped from V and 4 bases from J, the junction kept 7 bases outside the gene matches. Germline CDR1 SGHTA, CDR2 FQGNSA. CDR3 sequence reads: CASSRRGLAVYNEQFF. The CDR3 DNA follows: TGTGCCAGCAGCAGAAGGGGACTAGCGGTGTACAATGAGCAGTTCTTC.

The table lists this clone with a count of one. J is TRBJ2-5 and V is TRBV19, with D possibly matching TRBD2 (5 bases). Germline CDR1 and CDR2: LNHDA and SQIVND (reference sequence). The length of the CDR3 is 13 residues. Trimming took off 3 bases at V and 2 bases at J, with 7 bases between the two ends. The CDR3 is CASSMGDQETQYF. CDR3 nucleotide sequence: TGTGCCAGTAGTATGGGAGATCAAGAGACCCAGTACTTC.

V is TRBV5-1 and J is TRBJ2-7; D unclear. The germline V and J ends were trimmed by 6 bases and 6 bases, with 22 bases remaining between them. The CDR3 consists of 15 residues. Germline V gene data show CDR1 as SGHRS and CDR2 as YFSETQ. CDR3 coding DNA: TGCGCCAGCACCCTCAGCGACTCGAGACGTAGCGAGCAGTACTTC. Its protein product is CASTLSDSRRSEQYF.

The chain couples TRBV6-6 to TRBJ2-3, with D unresolved. This CDR3 is built from 15 residues. V was cut by 0 bases and J by 6 bases, with 13 bases left in between. From germline, CDR1 is MNHNY and CDR2 SVGAGI (reference sequence). The CDR3 DNA reads as TGTGCCAGCAGTTACTCGAACCCGGCGGCCGATACGCAGTATTTT. This encodes CASSYSNPAADTQYF.

This clone was picked up one time. CDR3 residues: CASSSAGVVGAFF. CDR3 in DNA: TGTGCCAGCAGCTCGGCGGGTGTAGTTGGGGCTTTCTTT. This chain connects TRBV13 to TRBJ1-1; D not resolved. The ends were cut back, 4 bases at V and 11 bases at J, with 17 bases in the middle. Germline V gives CDR1 PRHDT, CDR2 FYEKMQ (reference sequence). CDR3 length: 13 amino acids.

The chain carries TRBV27 and TRBJ1-4; D is uncertain. V was shortened by 6 bases and J by 0 bases, with 11 bases between the two germline ends. The CDR3 consists of 15 residues. The germline CDR1 and CDR2 sequences are MNHEY and SMNVEV (reference sequence). In nucleotides, the CDR3 is TGTGCCAGCAGACAAGGAGACGCAACTAATGAAAAACTGTTTTTT. Amino acids: CASRQGDATNEKLFF.

V gene TRBV6-1 combines with J gene TRBJ2-2; tentative D call: TRBD2 (6 bases). The CDR3 spans 16 residues. The ends were cut back, 2 bases at V and 5 bases at J, with 15 bases in the middle. Germline V gives CDR1 MNHNS, CDR2 SASEGT. CDR3 loop: CASSERGFYETGELFF. Written as DNA, the CDR3 is TGTGCCAGCAGTGAACGGGGGTTTTATGAAACCGGGGAGCTGTTTTTT.

V gene TRBV7-8 combines with J gene TRBJ2-1; D remains unclear. V lost 0 bases, J lost 8 bases, and 2 bases lay in between. The CDR3 covers 11 residues. From germline, CDR1 is SGHVS and CDR2 FQNEAQ. The CDR3 reads CASSLAYEQFF. CDR3 coding DNA: TGTGCCAGCAGCTTAGCCTATGAGCAGTTCTTC.

This clone is a singleton in its sample. This chain's CDR3 is CATSEGQSTDTQYF. CDR3 DNA: TGTGCCACCAGTGAAGGGCAGAGCACAGATACGCAGTATTTT. The chain carries TRBV24-1 and TRBJ2-3, with D hard to call. V lost 4 bases, J lost 0 bases, and 7 bases lay in between. The CDR3 sequence is 14 residues long. Germline V gene sequence: CDR1 KGHDR, CDR2 SFDVKD.

The gene calls are TRBV28 and TRBJ1-6; D not certain. CDR3 length equals 17 residues. Germline CDR1 and CDR2: MDHEN and SYDVKM. V lost 6 bases, J lost 0 bases, and 15 bases lay in between. The CDR3: CASSLRTGRSYNSPLHF. The CDR3 DNA sequence: TGTGCCAGCAGCCTCCGGACGGGCCGCTCCTATAATTCACCCCTCCACTTT.

The chain has TRBV10-3 and TRBJ1-6; the match to TRBD1 covers 10 bases. Trimming at V came to 7 bases and at J to 8 bases, leaving 8 bases not matched to a gene. This CDR3 has 15 residues. Germline loops: CDR1 ENHRY, CDR2 SYGVKD. The CDR3 sequence is CAIKDRGPIDSPLHF. The CDR3 nucleotides read TGTGCCATCAAAGACAGGGGGCCTATTGATTCACCCCTCCACTTT.

The CDR3 bases are TGTGCCAGCAGCAACGTCGGGGAGTCTTATGGCTACACCTTC. Amino acids: CASSNVGESYGYTF. The chain links TRBV21-1 to TRBJ1-2. TRBV21-1 is tagged as a pseudogene. The CDR3 sequence is 14 residues long.

J is TRBJ2-1 and V is TRBV9; 7 bases fit TRBD2. V lost 3 bases to trimming and J lost 3 bases; unmatched junction nucleotides: 3. CDR3 length: 14 residues. CDR1 is SGDLS, CDR2 YYNGEE, per germline. The CDR3 region has the DNA TGTGCCAGCAGCGGGCAGCGGGACTACAATGAGCAGTTCTTC. Its translation is CASSGQRDYNEQFF.

The chain is built from TRBV27 and TRBJ2-7; perhaps TRBD1 as D (6 bases). Germline-derived CDR1 and CDR2 are MNHEY and SMNVEV (reference sequence). Deletions cut 5 bases from V and 3 bases from J, with 17 bases between. The CDR3 is 15 amino acids. For the CDR3, the DNA is TGTGCCAGCAGTCCCGGAGGAGTGGGACACTACGAGCAGTACTTC. It yields the protein CASSPGGVGHYEQYF.

The gene calls are TRBV5-1 and TRBJ2-1; D ambiguous. Between the trimmed V and J ends, which lost 6 bases and 0 bases, there was a span of 7 bases. Germline V gene sequence: CDR1 SGHRS, CDR2 YFSETQ. This CDR3 spans 13 amino acids. The DNA for the CDR3 is TGCGCCAGCACTGGAAGCTCCTACAATGAGCAGTTCTTC. This sequence encodes CASTGSSYNEQFF.

The J gene is TRBJ1-5, the V gene TRBV28; D may be TRBD1 (6 bases). V dropped 3 bases and J dropped 7 bases, with 22 bases sitting between them. Germline V lookup: CDR1 MDHEN, CDR2 SYDVKM. CDR3 length: 17 amino acids. CDR3 bases: TGTGCCAGCAGTTTTAGTTGGACTCGGGGGCTTAGGCAGCCCCAGCATTTT. Amino acids: CASSFSWTRGLRQPQHF. Combining the CDR3 with reference TRBV28 and TRBJ1-5 gives the whole variable domain DVKVTQSSRYLVKRTGEKVFLECVQDMDHENMFWYRQDPGLGLRLIYFSYDVKMKEKGDIPEGYSVSREKKERFSLILESASTNQTSMYLCASSFSWTRGLRQPQHFGDGTRLSIL.

This chain links TRBV7-8 with TRBJ2-1; 12 positions agree with TRBD2. Trimming cost V 5 bases and J 10 bases; bases outside gene matches: 12. Looked up from germline, CDR1 is SGHVS and CDR2 is FQNEAQ. The CDR3 totals 16 residues. CDR3 protein: CASSVRGATSGGEQFF. DNA of the CDR3: TGTGCCAGCAGCGTACGCGGGGCGACTAGCGGGGGAGAGCAGTTCTTC.